Presented here are 31 T cell receptor beta chains from one specimen sequenced in a study of identical twins. TCRdb fed the 5' RACE reads into MiXCR, producing one record per CDR3 protein. The sample lists around 670,000 distinct CDR3 sequences, roughly 6% occurring once. The sequencing sample was made of naive T cells sorted from blood. Receptor source: a man younger than 35 in good health.

Remarks on this clonotype: A much larger clone sits a single nucleotide away, making a read error possible. The chain links TRBV27 to TRBJ2-3; unclear D gene. The CDR3 sequence is 15 residues long. The germline gives CDR1 MNHEY, CDR2 SMNVEV (reference sequence). The CDR3 DNA reads as TGTGCCAGCAGTTTGCCCTCCGCCCCCGCAGATACGAAGTATTTT. This gives the protein CASSLPSAPADTKYF.

This clonotype was observed a few times. V gene TRBV6-5 combines with J gene TRBJ2-7; D unclear. Between the trimmed V and J ends, which lost 3 bases and 2 bases, there was a span of 11 bases. The V gene's germline CDR1 is MNHEY and CDR2 SVGAGI. This CDR3 contains 14 residues. CDR3 in amino acids: CASSYSVPAYEQYF. CDR3 nucleotide sequence: TGTGCCAGCAGTTATTCCGTGCCGGCCTACGAGCAGTACTTC.

There are a few counts of this clonotype. V usage is TRBV3-1 and J usage is TRBJ2-5; TRBD1 matches at 9 bases. From germline, CDR1 is LGHDT and CDR2 YNNKEL (reference sequence). The CDR3 loop spans 16 amino acids. The J segment lost 4 bases and the V segment lost 1 base, leaving 7 bases of the junction unmatched. In nucleotides, the CDR3 is TGTGCCAGCAGCCAAGTCGTGGGGACAGGGAGAGAGACCCAGTACTTC. It specifies CASSQVVGTGRETQYF.

The chain combines TRBV10-3 with TRBJ1-5, with 7 bases identical to TRBD1. The CDR3 has 16 amino acids. V lost 6 bases and J lost 5; bases outside the gene matches: 13. Germline lookup yields CDR1 ENHRY and CDR2 SYGVKD. The CDR3 nucleotides are TGTGCCATCAGGGACGAACAGGGGAGAGGGGATCAGCCCCAGCATTTT. It is translated as CAIRDEQGRGDQPQHF.

The J gene is TRBJ2-3, the V gene TRBV7-2; 7 bases are shared with TRBD1. CDR3 length: 16 amino acids. Germline CDR1 and CDR2: SGHTA and FQGNSA. V lost 5 bases to trimming and J lost 0 bases; unmatched junction nucleotides: 8. The CDR3 DNA reads as TGTGCCAGCAGCGGGGCACAGGGGCTAAGCACAGATACGCAGTATTTT. Protein sequence: CASSGAQGLSTDTQYF.

This clonotype was counted at least ten times. The chain joins TRBV6-1 to TRBJ2-3; D is possibly TRBD1 or TRBD2 (5 bases each). The ends were cut back, 5 bases at V and 6 bases at J, with 21 bases in the middle. The CDR3 is 16 amino acids. Germline V gives CDR1 MNHNS, CDR2 SASEGT. In DNA, the CDR3 is TGTGCCAGCAGTACCGGGACCAACAACCGAGGTGATACGCAGTATTTT. It specifies CASSTGTNNRGDTQYF.

In DNA form, the CDR3 reads TGTGCCAGCAGCCAAGTCCCCGACGTCAGGTGCGAGCAGTACTTC. Amino acid sequence: CASSQVPDVRCEQYF. The rearrangement joins TRBV3-1 to TRBJ2-7, with no clear D. Germline loops: CDR1 LGHDT, CDR2 YNNKEL (reference sequence). Trimming removed 1 base at V and 6 bases at J, with 16 bases between. The CDR3 has 15 residues.

V usage is TRBV27 and J usage is TRBJ1-1; possible D gene TRBD1, 5 bases. The CDR3 has 15 residues. CDR1 is MNHEY, CDR2 SMNVEV, per germline (reference sequence). The V and J ends lost 2 bases and 4 bases respectively, with 14 bases between them. The CDR3 loop reads CASSLLRGEGTEAFF. The CDR3 DNA follows: TGTGCCAGCAGTTTACTGCGGGGGGAGGGCACTGAAGCTTTCTTT.

About this clonotype itself: A much larger clone is a single base away; this may be a read error. The chain recombines TRBV20-1 with TRBJ2-7, with TRBD2 identical over 8 bases. This CDR3 has 13 residues. The germline gives CDR1 DFQATT, CDR2 SNEGSKA (reference sequence). The J segment lost 7 bases and the V segment lost 3 bases, leaving 8 bases of the junction unmatched. CDR3 amino acids: CSARLSGVREQYF. The DNA for the CDR3 is TGCAGTGCTAGGCTTAGCGGGGTTAGGGAGCAGTACTTC.

The chain uses TRBV7-7 and TRBJ2-1; D is unresolved. In germline, CDR1 is SSHAT, CDR2 FNYEAQ (reference sequence). This CDR3 is built from 12 residues. V lost 2 bases, J lost 10 bases, and 9 bases lay in between. The CDR3 sequence is CASSLRAREQFF. The CDR3 nucleotides are TGTGCCAGCAGCTTAAGGGCGAGGGAGCAGTTCTTC.

This sequence joins TRBV9 and TRBJ2-4; 8 bases map to TRBD2. V was pared by 6 bases and J by 3 bases, with 2 bases of the junction left unmatched. Germline assignment: CDR1 SGDLS and CDR2 YYNGEE. The length of the CDR3 is 13 residues. Written as DNA, the CDR3 is TGTGCCAGCAAGCGGGGGAACAAAAACATTCAGTACTTC. Residues: CASKRGNKNIQYF.

This clonotype was seen only a few times. V and J are TRBV29-1 and TRBJ2-2; 8 positions match TRBD1. Germline CDR1 is SQVTM and CDR2 is ANQGSEA. The trim removed 6 bases at V and 2 bases at J, leaving 5 bases unmatched. CDR3 length: 14 amino acids. CDR3 residues: CSVDDRGNTGELFF. CDR3 DNA: TGCAGCGTCGATGACAGGGGAAACACCGGGGAGCTGTTTTTT.

This chain links TRBV10-3 with TRBJ2-1; 7 nucleotides align to TRBD1. V lost 6 bases, J lost 0 bases, and 5 bases stayed unmatched. This CDR3 comprises 15 residues. Germline V lookup: CDR1 ENHRY, CDR2 SYGVKD. The CDR3 reads CAIRSDRFSYNEQFF. The CDR3, as DNA: TGTGCCATCAGATCGGACAGGTTCTCCTACAATGAGCAGTTCTTC.

The chain uses TRBV12-3 or TRBV12-4 and TRBJ1-1; D is perhaps TRBD1 (6 bases). CDR3 length: 11 residues. V lost 8 bases, J lost 6 bases, and 10 bases lay in between. The CDR3: CASRGLAEAFF. As DNA, the CDR3 is TGTGCCAGCCGGGGGCTCGCTGAAGCTTTCTTT.

The chain joins TRBV14 to TRBJ2-3; D perhaps matches TRBD2 (6 bases). CDR3 length: 14 amino acids. Trimming cost V 3 bases and J 5 bases, with 12 bases left between them. The germline gives CDR1 SGHDN, CDR2 FVKESK. The CDR3 coding sequence is TGTGCCAGCAGCCACCGGCGGGAACTAGATACGCAGTATTTT. Protein product: CASSHRRELDTQYF. Full variable domain (rest looked up from reference TRBV14 and TRBJ2-3): EAGVTQFPSHSVIEKGQTVTLRCDPISGHDNLYWYRRVMGKEIKFLLHFVKESKQDESGMPNNRFLAERTGGTYSTLKVQPAELEDSGVYFCASSHRRELDTQYFGPGTRLTVL.

V usage is TRBV20-1 and J usage is TRBJ2-1; 8 bases line up with TRBD2. The germline gives CDR1 DFQATT, CDR2 SNEGSKA (reference sequence). This CDR3 spans 14 amino acids. V was pared by 3 bases and J by 6 bases, with 7 bases of the junction left unmatched. The CDR3, as DNA: TGCAGTGCTAGCGGGGGCAGCGGGAGCAATGAGCAGTTCTTC. Protein product: CSASGGSGSNEQFF.

This chain connects TRBV4-2 to TRBJ1-2, with D perhaps TRBD1 (5 bases). V shed 0 bases and J shed 0 bases, with 11 bases lying between them. In germline, CDR1 is LGHNA, CDR2 YNFKEQ. The length of the CDR3 is 16 residues. Here the CDR3 DNA reads TGTGCCAGCAGCCAAGATCGTGGGACGGCTAACTATGGCTACACCTTC. Encoded protein: CASSQDRGTANYGYTF.

This clonotype has more than one count but fewer than ten. CDR3 bases: TGTGCCAGCAGTTTTTTCCCTCCGGGACAGAATTTCTACAATGAGCAGTTCTTC. Protein product: CASSFFPPGQNFYNEQFF. The rearrangement links TRBV27 to TRBJ2-1; 7 bases map to TRBD1. CDR3 length: 18 amino acids. V lost 3 bases, J lost 3 bases, and 14 bases stayed unmatched. Germline-derived CDR1 and CDR2 are MNHEY and SMNVEV (reference sequence).

This clonotype was picked up a small number of times. CDR3 DNA sequence: TGTGCAAGTCGCCTTGCCTTGACCCACACTGAAGCTTTCTTT. Protein sequence: CASRLALTHTEAFF. V is TRBV12-2 and J is TRBJ1-1. TRBV12-2 is reported as a pseudogene. The CDR3 sequence is 14 residues long.

The chain combines TRBV7-2 with TRBJ2-5; 11 bases are shared with TRBD1. The junction had 9 bases not matched to a gene; V was cut back by 6 bases and J by 6 bases. Germline V CDR1 and CDR2: SGHTA, FQGNSA. The CDR3 length is 15 residues. CDR3 sequence reads: CASSTGTGGKQTQYF. The CDR3 DNA follows: TGTGCCAGCAGTACCGGGACAGGGGGGAAACAGACCCAGTACTTC.

In its sample, this clonotype was seen many times. The chain recombines TRBV6-5 with TRBJ2-2; no definite D call. V was pared by 0 bases and J by 5 bases, with 7 bases between. The CDR3 is 14 residues long. Germline values: CDR1 MNHEY, CDR2 SVGAGI. The CDR3 here is CASSYSKVTGELFF. The CDR3 DNA is TGTGCCAGCAGTTACTCGAAGGTGACCGGGGAGCTGTTTTTT.

This clonotype was seen a few times. CDR3 sequence reads: CASRRTSDGETQYF. For the CDR3, the DNA is TGTGCCAGCAGACGGACTAGCGACGGGGAGACCCAGTACTTC. V gene TRBV3-1 combines with J gene TRBJ2-5; 9 bases map to TRBD2. CDR1 is LGHDT, CDR2 YNNKEL, per germline (reference sequence). The CDR3 runs 14 residues. V gave up 6 bases and J gave up 5 bases; unmatched junction bases: 7.

This clonotype occurred many times. The chain recombines TRBV7-9 with TRBJ2-7; 8 bases match TRBD1. Trimming at V came to 6 bases and at J to 3 bases, leaving 4 bases not matched to a gene. The length of the CDR3 is 13 residues. Germline V gene lookup returns CDR1 SEHNR and CDR2 FQNEAQ (reference sequence). In DNA form, the CDR3 reads TGTGCCAGCAGGGACAGGGAGGACTACGAGCAGTACTTC. Its translation: CASRDREDYEQYF.

This clonotype showed up many times. V and J are TRBV12-3 or TRBV12-4 and TRBJ1-5; D gene ambiguous. This CDR3 is 13 amino acids long. The germline V and J ends were trimmed by 2 bases and 3 bases, with 5 bases remaining between them. CDR3 region: CASSLLVNQPQHF. In DNA form, the CDR3 reads TGTGCCAGCAGTTTACTCGTCAATCAGCCCCAGCATTTT.

The gene calls are TRBV28 and TRBJ2-1; 8 nucleotides line up with TRBD2. CDR3 length equals 14 residues. J gave up 6 bases and V 6 bases, and 7 bases lay outside the gene matches. The germline CDR1 and CDR2 sequences are MDHEN and SYDVKM. The CDR3 loop reads CASRPSGGLNEQFF. The CDR3 DNA sequence: TGTGCCAGCAGACCCAGCGGGGGCCTCAATGAGCAGTTCTTC.

This clonotype showed up many times. CDR3 coding DNA: TGTGCCAGCAGCCCACTAGCGGGAGCGCAAGAGACCCAGTACTTC. Its translation is CASSPLAGAQETQYF. The rearrangement joins TRBV14 to TRBJ2-5; 11 bases fit TRBD2. Germline loops: CDR1 SGHDN, CDR2 FVKESK. The CDR3 is made up of 15 amino acids. V lost 4 bases to trimming and J lost 2 bases; unmatched junction nucleotides: 3. The complete variable domain, with remaining parts taken from reference TRBV14 and TRBJ2-5, reads EAGVTQFPSHSVIEKGQTVTLRCDPISGHDNLYWYRRVMGKEIKFLLHFVKESKQDESGMPNNRFLAERTGGTYSTLKVQPAELEDSGVYFCASSPLAGAQETQYFGPGTRLLVL.

At least ten counts were recorded for this clonotype. The genes are TRBV12-3 or TRBV12-4 and TRBJ2-7; D gene unclear. The ends were cut back, 6 bases at V and 0 bases at J, with 15 bases in the middle. The CDR3 has 15 amino acids. In DNA form, the CDR3 reads TGTGCCAGCAGCCGGAGTGGCTTAAGCTCCTACGAGCAGTACTTC. Translating it yields CASSRSGLSSYEQYF.

This clonotype has at least ten counts. CDR3 nucleotides: TGCAGTGCTGGAGGGGGCGGGAGCAAAAACATTCAGTACTTC. Translation gives CSAGGGGSKNIQYF. The genes are TRBV20-1 and TRBJ2-4; the D call may be TRBD1 or TRBD2 (7 bases each). V shed 5 bases and J shed 3 bases, with 14 bases lying between them. Per the germline V gene, CDR1 is DFQATT and CDR2 is SNEGSKA (reference sequence). CDR3 length: 14 residues.

This clonotype was seen more than once but under ten times. The V gene is TRBV6-5, the J gene TRBJ2-4; 11 nucleotides match TRBD2. The CDR3 is 18 amino acids. J gave up 6 bases and V 0 bases, and 10 bases lay outside the gene matches. The germline V gene has CDR1 MNHEY and CDR2 SVGAGI. The CDR3 nucleotides are TGTGCCAGCAGTTACTCGGTCTTAGCGGGAGGGCCGGGAAACATTCAGTACTTC. This sequence encodes CASSYSVLAGGPGNIQYF.

The V gene is TRBV11-2, the J gene TRBJ2-5; the D gene is possibly TRBD2 (6 bases). This CDR3 contains 14 residues. Per the germline V gene, CDR1 is SGHAT and CDR2 is FQNNGV. Trimming took off 3 bases at V and 1 base at J, with 9 bases between the two ends. As DNA, the CDR3 is TGTGCCAGCAGCTTCTCCGGGGGCCAAGAGACCCAGTACTTC. Encoded protein: CASSFSGGQETQYF. The full variable domain, its missing parts supplied by reference TRBV11-2 and TRBJ2-5, is EAGVAQSPRYKIIEKRQSVAFWCNPISGHATLYWYQQILGQGPKLLIQFQNNGVVDDSQLPKDRFSAERLKGVDSTLKIQPAKLEDSAVYLCASSFSGGQETQYFGPGTRLLVL.

The chain carries TRBV20-1 and TRBJ1-5, with D possibly TRBD1 on 6 matching bases. V was clipped by 0 bases and J by 2 bases, with 8 bases between them. Germline-derived CDR1 and CDR2 are DFQATT and SNEGSKA (reference sequence). The CDR3 sequence is 14 residues long. The CDR3 DNA is TGCAGTGCTAGAGATCACAGGGGCAATCAGCCCCAGCATTTT. This translates into CSARDHRGNQPQHF.